This TCR beta chain comes out of a study of blood T cell repertoires in COVID-19. There are 16 residues in the CDR3. CDR1 and CDR2 (germline): MNHEY, SMNVEV (reference sequence). The V segment lost 6 bases and the J segment 8 bases; nucleotides outside the gene matches: 9. Study members were between about 18 and 95 years old and lived in roughly 24 US regions. The method was immunoSEQ multiplex PCR; TCRdb's version includes in-frame clones alone and lacks a portion of them. The sample consists of about 370,000 clones, 75% to 90% of them appearing once. Material: PBMCs or T cells enriched from blood (not recorded which). The TCR originated in a man between 18 and 29 years old who had recovered from COVID-19. This chain connects TRBV27 to TRBJ2-1; TRBD2 matches at 14 bases. This chain's CDR3 is CASRSRLAGGPDEQFF. DNA of the CDR3: TGTGCCAGCAGATCCCGACTAGCGGGGGGGCCTGATGAGCAGTTCTTC.